Each of the 8 T cell receptor beta chains below was sequenced from the same sample in a study of T-cell memory formation after mild COVID-19 (dated by TCRdb to the early 2020s). Library method: 5' RACE. The sequencer was an Illumina NovaSeq 6000. TCRdb reran the public reads through fastp at Q25 and MiXCR, keeping productive beta chains. Each CDR3 protein gets just one entry, which takes the most common genes and DNA from the rows behind it. The sample has 550,000 to 600,000 distinct CDR3 sequences on record, around 16% of them singletons. Clones ranked in the top ten supply about 8.6% of the sample. Sequencing was carried out using PBMCs or a T cell subset sorted from them (not recorded which). The receptors were gathered from an adult woman who had mild COVID-19 (a few samples of this study predate the infection). The sample titles of this study are shuffled in the database, so cell type and time point are left out; the donor was told from shared clones.

This clonotype showed up just a few times. The V and J genes are TRBV3-1 and TRBJ2-7; D is ambiguous. Looked up from germline, CDR1 is LGHDT and CDR2 is YNNKEL (reference sequence). V lost 0 bases to trimming and J lost 5 bases, with 8 bases between them. The CDR3 has 13 residues. CDR3 residues: CASSQDKGNEQYF. Here the CDR3 DNA reads TGTGCCAGCAGCCAAGATAAGGGCAACGAGCAGTACTTC.

The chain uses TRBV24-1 and TRBJ1-5; 8 positions agree with TRBD1. V lost 4 bases to trimming and J lost 5 bases; unmatched junction nucleotides: 6. Germline V gives CDR1 KGHDR, CDR2 SFDVKD. This CDR3 is 15 amino acids long. The CDR3 protein is CATSESGGADQPQHF. Written as DNA, the CDR3 is TGTGCCACCAGTGAATCAGGGGGCGCCGATCAGCCCCAGCATTTT.

This clonotype showed up just a few times. This chain uses TRBV18 with TRBJ2-1; 9 bases are a match to TRBD2. This CDR3 is 17 amino acids long. The germline gives CDR1 KGHSH, CDR2 LQKENI. The V gene end was trimmed by 1 base and the J gene end by 9 bases; junction bases not matched to a gene: 13. CDR3 in amino acids: CASSPLAGGPPGGEQFF. DNA for the CDR3: TGTGCCAGCTCACCACTCGCGGGAGGGCCCCCCGGGGGTGAGCAGTTCTTC.

V and J are TRBV7-8 and TRBJ2-2, with TRBD2 matching 7 bases. This CDR3 is 18 amino acids long. Trimming cost V 2 bases and J 4 bases; bases outside gene matches: 13. Germline V gene data show CDR1 as SGHVS and CDR2 as FQNEAQ. The CDR3 reads CASSLLGEGSRVTGELFF. The CDR3 DNA is TGTGCCAGCAGCTTATTGGGGGAGGGTAGCCGAGTCACCGGGGAGCTGTTTTTT.

The chain combines TRBV30 with TRBJ2-3; 8 bases line up with TRBD2. The CDR3 is 15 amino acids. V shed 5 bases, J shed 2 bases, and the junction held 9 bases outside the gene matches. The V gene's germline CDR1 is GTSNPN and CDR2 SVGIG (reference sequence). The CDR3 nucleotides read TGTGCCTGGGGGGGTCGAGCGGGAGTCACAGATACGCAGTATTTT. Translating it yields CAWGGRAGVTDTQYF.

This rearrangement joins TRBV7-9 to TRBJ2-3; no reliable D call. Trimming shortened V by 3 bases and J by 6 bases, and 7 bases separated the two germline ends. Germline V gene data show CDR1 as SEHNR and CDR2 as FQNEAQ (reference sequence). The CDR3 loop spans 12 amino acids. Written as DNA, the CDR3 is TGTGCCAGCAGCTTCGCGGATGATACGCAGTATTTT. This translates into CASSFADDTQYF.

With respect to this clonotype: The germline gene is not matched at one end of the junction; a read error may be the cause. This rearrangement joins TRBV3-1 to TRBJ1-3; no firm D call. Per germline, CDR1 LGHDT and CDR2 YNNKEL (reference sequence). There are 12 residues in the CDR3. The DNA of the CDR3 is TGCGCCAGCAGCCAAGCTGGAAACACCATATATTTT. Protein: CASSQAGNTIYF.

This chain connects TRBV18 to TRBJ1-2; D may be TRBD1 (5 bases). Deletions cut 2 bases from V and 7 bases from J, with 8 bases between. In germline, CDR1 is KGHSH, CDR2 LQKENI. The CDR3 length is 12 residues. CDR3 amino acids: CASSPEGLGYTF. CDR3 nucleotide sequence: TGTGCCAGCTCACCAGAGGGGCTTGGCTACACCTTC.